Sequencing of this T cell receptor beta chain was carried out in a study of T-cell memory formation after mild COVID-19. TCRdb passed the 5' RACE reads through MiXCR, listing each CDR3 protein once. The sample records some 350,000 distinct CDR3 sequences, around a sixth being singletons. CDR3 length: 13 residues. CDR1 is MGHRA, CDR2 YSYEKL, per germline. V shed 1 base and J shed 11 bases, with 13 bases lying between them. The specimen sequenced was PBMCs or a T cell subset sorted from them (not recorded which). The TCR sequence derives from a man aged 18 to 29 who had mild COVID-19 (a few samples of this study predate the infection). Cell type and time point are not known. The chain employs TRBV4-1 and TRBJ2-3; a weak D match, TRBD1 (5 bases). For the CDR3, the DNA is TGCGCCAGCAGCCAAGCGACAGCTTGGGGGCAGTATTTT. It translates to CASSQATAWGQYF.